What follows is one T cell receptor beta chain and its context. Its cognate antigen has yet to be identified. No base quality values were provided; no much bigger clone lies one nucleotide off. The CDR3 regions of human TCRbeta chains were analyzed by immunosequencing. The study's own analysis went as follows. TCRs in the repertoires were compared against a reference library of SARS-CoV-2-specific TCRs that had been generated with the MIRA antigen-specificity platform. Breadth was defined as the fraction of unique TCRs that were SARS-CoV-2-associated. Depth was defined as the fraction of total T cells that were SARS-CoV-2-associated. Using the MIRA data, every spike-specific TCR was mapped to the spike region that the TCR reacted to and assigned to either a CD4 or a CD8 class. Log10-transformed breadth and depth values were compared by one-way ANOVA with Sidak's multiple comparisons tests. This is the immuneACCESS table as TCRdb keeps it, with only in-frame sequences that have V and J called. A part of the clones is gone; compared with another copy, unresolved V genes explain less than half, and the rest is unexplained. D and trimming were read from the DNA, whereas the V and J calls and clone size are those reported in that table. The sample table records 110,000 to 150,000 clones; roughly 90% of these occur just once. The ten biggest clones cover around 3.5% of the sample.

From the germline V gene (reference sequence), CDR1 is LNHDA and CDR2 is SQIVND. The CDR3 spans 16 residues, from the cysteine through the phenylalanine. Of the read, only the CDR3 DNA is kept; its 48 bases are in frame from base 1. V is trimmed back by 3 bases and J by 1 base, and the junction contains 5 bases that no gene match accounts for. This entry belongs to a study of T cell responses to AZD1222 COVID-19 vaccine (dated by TCRdb to the early 2020s). Study-wide context: A total of 233 trial participants underwent TCR sequencing, of whom 200 to 220 had received two doses of AZD1222 and around 26 had received two doses of the MenACWY control vaccine. Trial participants were enrolled by age into subgroups of 18-55, 56-69 and 70-plus years, and roughly 150, 30 and 60 TCR-sequenced participants, respectively, were included in these subgroups.

The time point label, as the study defines it: about 28 days (+/-7) after the second vaccine dose. Because spike-specific TCR depth and breadth did not differ between the two schedules, AZD1222 recipients who got a second dose at roughly 4 weeks were pooled with those who got a second dose at roughly 12 weeks. Samples from vaccinated people were obtained from the UK trials COV001 and COV002, which included a single-blind randomized controlled phase 2/3 trial of AZD1222 (ChAdOx1 nCoV-19) in healthy adults. For TCRbeta chain sequencing, PBMC samples were collected from trial participants at day 0 and at day 28 after the second dose. Results and caveats for the whole study, not just this receptor: Participants were mostly white British and included more females than males, and it was suggested by the authors that clonal diversity may have been underestimated. After two AZD1222 doses, both the breadth and the depth of spike-specific TCRs were significantly higher than at day 0 and than in MenACWY recipients. Because no day 14 peak-response samples were available, the repertoires could be characterized only after the peak T cell response. CD4 TCRs associated with the vaccine covered the entire spike protein, and the dominant responses were in regions 160-218 and 743-854. The 56-69-year group was small, and its depth increase did not reach significance, likely because of low power. Nearly half of unique spike-specific TCRs reportedly recognized epitopes outside regions mutated in the B.1.351 and B.1.1.7 variants. Conclusions about previously exposed vaccinees are limited because only six or seven AZD1222 recipients were SARS-CoV-2 seropositive at baseline.

The sequence derives from an adult who received the AZD1222 COVID-19 vaccine. Here the sequenced sample was peripheral blood, taken 28 days after the second AZD1222 dose. The rearranged segments are TRBV19 and TRBJ2-1; the central 8 bases match TRBD2. The DNA reads TGTGCCAGTAGTATTTTTACTAGCGGATCCTACAATGAGCAGTTCTTC. It specifies CASSIFTSGSYNEQFF.